What follows are 9 T cell receptor beta chains derived from one specimen sequenced in a study of T cells in Graves' hyperthyroidism and ophthalmopathy (dated by TCRdb to between 2018 and 2021). The receptor library was made with multiplex PCR. Sequencing relied on an Illumina HiSeq 2000. The TCR beta CDR3 regions were amplified from RNA transcripts. The first round of RT-PCR for the TCR CDR3 was performed with the HTBI primer set and the Qiagen OneStep RT-PCR kit. TCRdb's own reprocessing of the public reads used fastp at Q25 and MiXCR and kept productive beta chains. Every entry covers one CDR3 protein and lists the most common genes and DNA from its rows. For this sample the table gives some 620,000 distinct CDR3 sequences, of which roughly 15% were detected only once. Of the sample, 3.5% to 4% falls within the top ten clones. Sequencing used blood. The receptors stem from a woman aged 30 to 39 with Graves' hyperthyroidism.

This clonotype has at least ten counts. The chain couples TRBV3-1 to TRBJ2-5; 7 positions agree with TRBD1. This CDR3 region has 13 residues. V shed 5 bases, J shed 5 bases, and the junction held 5 bases outside the gene matches. The germline V gene has CDR1 LGHDT and CDR2 YNNKEL (reference sequence). Written as DNA, the CDR3 is TGTGCCAGCAGCTATGGGACAGTCGAGACCCAGTACTTC. It encodes CASSYGTVETQYF.

This clonotype occurred a few times. This rearrangement joins TRBV11-2 to TRBJ2-7; D gene unclear. The length of the CDR3 is 13 residues. Looked up from germline, CDR1 is SGHAT and CDR2 is FQNNGV. V lost 4 bases and J 2 bases, leaving 9 bases between the germline ends. The CDR3 DNA is TGTGCCAGCAGCTCAGAGGTGGCCTACGAGCAGTACTTC. This gives the protein CASSSEVAYEQYF.

The gene calls are TRBV7-2 and TRBJ1-3; D may be TRBD1 (5 bases). The V and J ends lost 4 bases and 0 bases respectively, with 10 bases between them. CDR1 and CDR2 (germline): SGHTA, FQGNSA. The CDR3 length is 15 residues. The DNA of the CDR3 is TGTGCCAGCAGCTCGCGGGACCGCTCTGGAAACACCATATATTTT. This gives the protein CASSSRDRSGNTIYF.

This clonotype was counted many times. This sequence joins TRBV29-1 and TRBJ2-3; 12 nucleotides agree with TRBD1. The germline gives CDR1 SQVTM, CDR2 ANQGSEA. The CDR3 covers 16 residues. The junction had 9 bases not matched to a gene; V was cut back by 6 bases and J by 2 bases. The CDR3 nucleotides read TGCAGCGTAGACGGGACAGGGGGCCCGTACACAGATACGCAGTATTTT. Translating gives CSVDGTGGPYTDTQYF.

In its sample, this clonotype was seen a few times. The chain recombines TRBV7-8 with TRBJ1-1; D unclear. CDR1 is SGHVS and CDR2 is FQNEAQ in the germline V gene. V dropped 1 base and J dropped 0 bases, with 12 bases sitting between them. This CDR3 has 16 residues. CDR3 in DNA: TGTGCCAGCAGCTTAGAGAGGGTTCCCATGAACACTGAAGCTTTCTTT. This translates into CASSLERVPMNTEAFF.

This clonotype was recorded a few times. This rearrangement joins TRBV29-1 to TRBJ2-1, with D unclear. The CDR3 loop spans 12 amino acids. Per the germline V gene, CDR1 is SQVTM and CDR2 is ANQGSEA. Trimming shortened V by 1 base and J by 2 bases, and 3 bases separated the two germline ends. CDR3 nucleotides: TGCAGCGTTGAAGGAACCTACAATGAGCAGTTCTTC. Its protein is CSVEGTYNEQFF.

This clonotype was observed at least ten times. The V call is TRBV2, the J call TRBJ2-5, with 8 bases aligning to TRBD1. The CDR3 contains 14 residues. Trimming cost V 6 bases and J 1 base; bases outside gene matches: 4. CDR1 and CDR2 from the germline V gene are SNHLY and FYNNEI. The CDR3 region has the DNA TGTGCCAGCAGAGCCAGGGGGCTCCAAGAGACCCAGTACTTC. Protein product: CASRARGLQETQYF.

There are a few counts of this clonotype. The chain couples TRBV20-1 to TRBJ2-5, with 7 bases identical to TRBD2. Germline CDR1 DFQATT, CDR2 SNEGSKA (reference sequence). The CDR3 spans 15 residues. Germline trimming cut 0 bases from V and 5 bases from J; bases unmatched to any gene: 9. The CDR3 DNA reads as TGCAGTGCTAGAGATCACAGCGGGGCGGGGGAGACCCAGTACTTC. This translates into CSARDHSGAGETQYF.

This clonotype has ten or more counts. The rearrangement uses TRBV12-3 or TRBV12-4 and TRBJ2-2; 8 bases agree with TRBD1. The CDR3 loop spans 13 amino acids. V lost 5 bases to trimming and J lost 7 bases; unmatched junction nucleotides: 3. Written as DNA, the CDR3 is TGTGCCAGCAGTCCTACAGGGGGCGGGGAGCTGTTTTTT. Translating gives CASSPTGGGELFF.